This T cell receptor beta chain came from a study of T cell changes during pregnancy in multiple sclerosis. Repertoires were generated with immunoSEQ multiplex PCR, while TCRdb's copy carries only in-frame clones and drops some. There are around 39,000 clones in the sample; about 90% occur only once, and around a quarter lies in the top ten. V was clipped by 7 bases and J by 7 bases, with 14 bases between them. CDR1 and CDR2 (germline): MNHEY, SMNVEV (reference sequence). The CDR3 contains 13 residues. The source was CD8+ T cells from peripheral blood mononuclear cells, collected before pregnancy. This clonotype was obtained from a female donor with multiple sclerosis, enrolled in a pregnancy study. V gene TRBV27 combines with J gene TRBJ2-1; weak D call: TRBD1 (6 bases). The CDR3, as DNA: TGTGCCAGCACAGACAGAAGGGGGAATGAGCAGTTCTTC. Translated, it gives CASTDRRGNEQFF.